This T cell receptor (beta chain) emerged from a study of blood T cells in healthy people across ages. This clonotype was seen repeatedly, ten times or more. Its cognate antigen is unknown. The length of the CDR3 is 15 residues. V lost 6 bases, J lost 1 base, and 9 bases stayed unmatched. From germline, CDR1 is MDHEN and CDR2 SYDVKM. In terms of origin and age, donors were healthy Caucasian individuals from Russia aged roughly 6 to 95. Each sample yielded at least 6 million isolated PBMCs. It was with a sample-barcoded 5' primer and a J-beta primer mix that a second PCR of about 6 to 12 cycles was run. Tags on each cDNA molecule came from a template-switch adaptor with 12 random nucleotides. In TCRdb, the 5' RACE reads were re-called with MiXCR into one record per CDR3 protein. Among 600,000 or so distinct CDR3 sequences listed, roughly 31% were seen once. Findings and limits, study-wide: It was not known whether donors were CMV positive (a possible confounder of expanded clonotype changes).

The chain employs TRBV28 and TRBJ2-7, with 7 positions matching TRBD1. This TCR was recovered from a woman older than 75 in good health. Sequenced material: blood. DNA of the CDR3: TGTGCCAGCAGATTCACCGGGACAGCTTCCTACGAGCAGTACTTC. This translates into CASRFTGTASYEQYF.